In its sample, the clone carrying this T cell receptor (beta chain) was seen many times. The antigen remains undetermined. TCRdb passed the reads through MiXCR, listing each CDR3 protein once. In the table there are around 530,000 distinct CDR3 sequences, 15% to 20% of which are singletons. The sample originates from a study of T cell repertoires in cytomegalovirus infection. Study context: It can be stated that public TCR beta signatures indicated CMV infection as well as a matching HLA type. Findings and caveats of the study: Identification of carriers of CMV plus the relevant HLA was achieved through cumulative public TCR beta family frequency. What dominated the ex vivo response were HLA-C-restricted CMV-specific TCR beta clonotypes.

The ends lost 5 bases at V and 2 bases at J; junction bases unmatched: 4. This CDR3 spans 16 amino acids. CDR1 and CDR2 (germline): SEHNR, FQNEAQ (reference sequence). The clonotype originates from a human donor in good health (CMV status not recorded). Some clones in this sample may be carry-over from other donors' samples. Input material: CD8+ T cells from PBMCs. The rearrangement links TRBV7-9 to TRBJ2-6; TRBD1 matches 9 bases. The CDR3 region is CASSPRDRAGANVLTF. The CDR3 DNA reads TGTGCCAGCAGCCCCCGGGACAGGGCTGGGGCCAACGTCCTGACTTTC.